The 8 T cell receptor beta chains reported below all come from one sample, sequenced in a study of T cell repertoires in cytomegalovirus infection. TCRdb processed the reads anew with MiXCR; each CDR3 protein has one entry. The sample contains 100,000 or so distinct CDR3 sequences, less than 25% of which appear only once. Sequenced sample: CD8+ T cells from PBMCs. These receptors all stem from a human donor in good health (CMV status not recorded). Some clones in this sample may be carry-over from other donors' samples.

The chain uses TRBV19 and TRBJ2-3; no firm D call. Per the germline V gene, CDR1 is LNHDA and CDR2 is SQIVND (reference sequence). This CDR3 spans 13 amino acids. The V and J ends lost 1 base and 4 bases respectively, with 6 bases between them. CDR3 region: CASSIVHPDTQYF. The CDR3 DNA follows: TGTGCCAGTAGTATAGTACACCCAGATACGCAGTATTTT.

The genes are TRBV20-1 and TRBJ2-2; possibly TRBD2 for D (6 bases). The V gene lost 6 bases and the J gene lost 3 bases, with 11 bases spanning the gap. CDR1 and CDR2 (germline): DFQATT, SNEGSKA (reference sequence). The CDR3 sequence is 13 residues long. The CDR3 region is CSATRLDTGELFF. CDR3 coding DNA: TGCAGTGCAACGAGACTAGACACCGGGGAGCTGTTTTTT.

This clonotype was picked up a small number of times. The gene calls are TRBV27 and TRBJ1-4; D gene uncertain. V lost 7 bases and J lost 8, with 11 bases in between. Germline V lookup: CDR1 MNHEY, CDR2 SMNVEV (reference sequence). The CDR3 has 12 amino acids. CDR3 nucleotides: TGTGCCAGCAAGACAAAGAAGGAAAAACTGTTTTTT. This gives the protein CASKTKKEKLFF. Variable domain in full (rest from reference TRBV27 and TRBJ1-4): EAQVTQNPRYLITVTGKKLTVTCSQNMNHEYMSWYRQDPGLGLRQIYYSMNVEVTDKGDVPEGYKVSRKEKRNFPLILESPSPNQTSLYFCASKTKKEKLFFGSGTQLSVL.

The CDR3 here is CASSLGKEQFF. Here the CDR3 DNA reads TGTGCCAGCAGCTTGGGGAAGGAGCAGTTCTTC. The chain links TRBV7-9 to TRBJ2-1, with unresolved D. Germline V CDR1 and CDR2: SEHNR, FQNEAQ (reference sequence). V was cut by 3 bases and J by 10 bases, with 7 bases left in between. The CDR3 spans 11 residues.

V usage is TRBV20-1 and J usage is TRBJ1-3; no reliable D call. The length of the CDR3 is 17 residues. Trimming shortened V by 0 bases and J by 1 base, and 16 bases separated the two germline ends. Germline CDR1 DFQATT, CDR2 SNEGSKA (reference sequence). CDR3: CSARDMEAAGSGNTIYF. In DNA, the CDR3 is TGCAGTGCTAGAGATATGGAGGCGGCGGGTTCTGGAAACACCATATATTTT.

This clonotype was observed many times. The chain couples TRBV7-2 to TRBJ1-6; no clear D gene. The CDR3 spans 15 residues. The V gene lost 2 bases and the J gene lost 5 bases, with 10 bases spanning the gap. Germline assignment: CDR1 SGHTA and CDR2 FQGNSA. The DNA of the CDR3 is TGTGCCAGCAGCTTACTGACAAGCAATAATTCACCCCTCCACTTT. As protein: CASSLLTSNNSPLHF.

This clonotype has only a few counts. The chain couples TRBV28 to TRBJ1-5, with D unresolved. Germline CDR1 and CDR2: MDHEN and SYDVKM. Between the trimmed V and J ends, which lost 2 bases and 0 bases, there was a span of 8 bases. CDR3 length equals 15 residues. The CDR3 DNA reads as TGTGCCAGCAGTTTACGGACGGTTAGCAATCAGCCCCAGCATTTT. This sequence encodes CASSLRTVSNQPQHF.

This clonotype was detected only a few times. The V call is TRBV7-6, the J call TRBJ1-1, with 7 bases aligning to TRBD1. Germline CDR1 reads SGHVS; CDR2 reads FNYEAQ. The V and J ends lost 8 bases and 4 bases, in that order; junction bases with no gene match: 7. This CDR3 spans 13 amino acids. The CDR3 protein is CASGRTGRTEAFF. The CDR3 DNA reads TGTGCCAGCGGACGGACAGGCCGCACTGAAGCTTTCTTT.